This T cell receptor (beta chain) emerged from a study of shared clonotypes between healthy human individuals. Findings and limits, study-wide: Generation probabilities of non-shared clonotypes were lower (relative to those shared by all four donors).

A word on this clone: Its antigen is not identified.

The assay was immunoSEQ multiplex PCR, and TCRdb's table has in-frame clones only and misses some. The sample consists of 2 million to 3 million clones, 80% to 95% of them appearing once. The specimen sequenced was naive CD4+ T cells from PBMCs. Subset meaning: CD45RA+ positively selected. The source is a man aged 18 to 29 in good health. Some clones in this sample may be carry-over from other donors' samples.

The CDR3, as DNA: TGCGCCAGCAGCTCCCTCGGGGGGGGCGGAGAGACCCAGTACTTC. Residues: CASSSLGGGGETQYF. The chain employs TRBV5-1 and TRBJ2-5, with 8 bases fitting TRBD2. This CDR3 is 15 amino acids long. J gave up 4 bases and V 3 bases, and 8 bases lay outside the gene matches. CDR1 and CDR2 from the germline V gene are SGHRS and YFSETQ.